The sequence of this T cell receptor (beta chain) was determined in a study of blood T cell repertoires in COVID-19 (dated by TCRdb to 2019 to 2021). General notes on the study: Samples covering the acute and convalescent phases of COVID-19 were provided by collaborators in the United States, Italy and Spain. The prospective study material was composed of cDNA or gDNA derived from T cells, B-cell-depleted T cells, or PBMCs. The dataset comprised deeply sampled blood TCRbeta repertoires from subjects exposed to, actively infected with, or recovered from COVID-19. The repertoires were released in a freely available public database intended as a resource for research on the immune response to SARS-CoV-2. The samples were drawn from the first 160 participants of the ongoing ImmuneRACE study and from 1,200 or so subjects provided by 6 global collaborators. Sample metadata almost always included a de-identified subject ID, COVID-19 status, age in years and sex. Where available, HLA class I and class II types were taken from metadata supplied by the sample provider and were not determined by assay-based typing.

With regard to this clone: Its target antigen remains unknown. No much larger clonotype is one base removed from it; base qualities were not supplied.

CDR1 and CDR2 are read off the germline V gene as SGHTA and FQGTGA. Relative to germline, V is missing 3 bases and J is missing 8 bases, with 5 bases of the junction outside any gene match. The CDR3 measures 13 amino acids from cysteine to phenylalanine. Only the CDR3 portion is preserved as DNA: 39 bases, with reading frame beginning at the first base. General findings and caveats noted by the study authors: The amount of clinical and demographic metadata varied by source and participant and was provided uncurated.

The immunoSEQ Assay, a bias-controlled multiplex PCR, was used to amplify TCRbeta CDR3 regions from genomic DNA. The authors processed their data as follows. The number of nucleated cells in each sample was estimated from the amplification of reference gene primers within the assay. To quantify the absolute abundance of each unique TCRbeta CDR3 rearrangement, sequence reads were collapsed and filtered. For each sample, productive Simpson clonality was calculated as the square root of Simpson's diversity index over productive rearrangements. TCRdb took this table from immuneACCESS and kept in-frame rearrangements with V and J called. Such tables lack part of the clones; where checked against another copy, unresolved V genes explain under half of the gap, and the rest is unexplained. Clone size and the V and J calls come from that table; the DNA yielded D and trimming. The sample contains under 250,000 clones, around four fifths of them found a single time. The ten largest clones add up to around 2% of the sample.

A second Seattle source provided samples from volunteer blood donors who had recovered from COVID-19. Collaborating institutions collected whole blood in K2EDTA tubes following their own protocols. For TCRbeta analysis, collaborators shipped samples in one of three forms: frozen whole blood, isolated PBMCs, or DNA extracted from either of those sample types. The rearranged chain carries TRBV7-3 and TRBJ1-1; 8 bases in the junction line up with TRBD1. Sequences were obtained from peripheral blood. The sequence was collected from a young man who had recovered from COVID-19. The DNA sequence follows: TGTGCCAGCAGCTTTTACAGGGGGGCAGAAGCTTTCTTT. It is translated as CASSFYRGAEAFF.